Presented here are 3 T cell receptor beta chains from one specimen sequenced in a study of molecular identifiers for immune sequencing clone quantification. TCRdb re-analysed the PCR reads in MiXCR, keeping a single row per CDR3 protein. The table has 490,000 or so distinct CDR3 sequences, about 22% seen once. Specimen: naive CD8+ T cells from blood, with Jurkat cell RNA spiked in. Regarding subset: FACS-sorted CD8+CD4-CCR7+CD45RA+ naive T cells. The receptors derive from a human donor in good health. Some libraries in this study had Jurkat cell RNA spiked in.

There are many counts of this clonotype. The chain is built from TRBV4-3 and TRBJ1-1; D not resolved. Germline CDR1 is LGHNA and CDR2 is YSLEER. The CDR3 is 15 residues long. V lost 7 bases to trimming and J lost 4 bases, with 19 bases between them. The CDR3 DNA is TGCGCCAGCACCCTAACGAGTGGGAGTGGCACTGAAGCTTTCTTT. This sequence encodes CASTLTSGSGTEAFF.

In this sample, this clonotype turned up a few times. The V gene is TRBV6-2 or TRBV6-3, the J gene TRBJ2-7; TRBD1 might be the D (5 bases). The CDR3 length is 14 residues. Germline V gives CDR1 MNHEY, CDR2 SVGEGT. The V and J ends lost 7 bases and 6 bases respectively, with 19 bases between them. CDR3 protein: CASTPREQKGEQYF. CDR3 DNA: TGTGCCAGCACCCCCAGGGAACAGAAAGGCGAGCAGTACTTC.

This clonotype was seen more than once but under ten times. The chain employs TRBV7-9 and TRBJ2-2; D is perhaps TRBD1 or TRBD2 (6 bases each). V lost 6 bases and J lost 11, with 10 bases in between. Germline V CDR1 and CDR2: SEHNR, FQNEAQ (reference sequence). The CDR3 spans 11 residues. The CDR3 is CASRTGTELFF. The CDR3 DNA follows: TGTGCCAGCAGAACAGGGACTGAGCTGTTTTTT.